This TCR beta chain was documented in a study of blood T cell repertoires in COVID-19. At the level of the study: Spain, Italy and the United States supplied samples that represented acute and convalescent COVID-19.

Per the study methods: Amplification of reference gene primers provided the estimated nucleated cell counts. The method was immunoSEQ multiplex PCR; TCRdb's version includes in-frame clones alone and lacks a portion of them. D and trimming come from the DNA, and the V and J calls and clone size come from that table. The table lists 210,000 or so clones, about 85% of them singletons, with 10% to 13% in the top ten. The participants were between roughly 18 and 89 years old and came from about two dozen US areas. Two consecutive negative NP/OP PCR tests, clearance, or resolved symptoms defined Cohort 3 recovery. This CDR3 spans 15 amino acids. In germline, CDR1 is MDHEN, CDR2 SYDVKM. Trimming pared 3 bases from V and 5 bases from J, leaving 14 bases between.

Sequenced sample: PBMCs or T cells enriched from blood (not recorded which). The receptor was isolated from a man aged 25-45 years who had recovered from COVID-19. The rearrangement links TRBV28 to TRBJ2-1; no definite D call. CDR3 loop: CASSFRFNGDNEQFF. DNA for the CDR3: TGTGCCAGCAGTTTTCGGTTTAACGGTGACAATGAGCAGTTCTTC.